Listed below are T cell receptor beta chains from one sample, sequenced in a study of T cells in Graves' hyperthyroidism and ophthalmopathy. Each CDR3 protein is one row after TCRdb ran MiXCR on the multiplex PCR reads. The sample holds approximately 640,000 distinct CDR3 sequences, approximately 15% seen once. Sequencing was carried out using blood. The receptors come from a man aged 50 to 59 with Graves' hyperthyroidism. Both conserved end residues are part of each CDR3. The order of the fields is V gene, J gene, D gene, clone size, CDR3 DNA, CDR3 protein. A D gene is named only where the DNA matches it firmly. Clone size is not always given. Where it is, it says once, few, many or a class for expanded clones.

V gene: TRBV30; J gene: TRBJ2-1; D gene: TRBD2; clone size: few; CDR3 DNA: TGTGCCTGGGCCGGGACTAGCGGGAGTGGTGAGCAGTTCTTC; CDR3 protein: CAWAGTSGSGEQFF
V gene: TRBV6-1; J gene: TRBJ2-1; D gene: .; clone size: few; CDR3 DNA: TGTGCCAGCAGACCCTTGGGGGAGACAGCCTACAATGAGCAGTTCTTC; CDR3 protein: CASRPLGETAYNEQFF
V gene: TRBV2; J gene: TRBJ2-3; D gene: TRBD2; clone size: many; CDR3 DNA: TGTGCCAGCAGCGAGGGCCCAGCGGGAGCTAGCACAGATACGCAGTATTTT; CDR3 protein: CASSEGPAGASTDTQYF
V gene: TRBV5-1; J gene: TRBJ2-2; D gene: TRBD1; clone size: many; CDR3 DNA: TGCGCCAGCAGCCGACAGGGAGACGGCACCGGGGAGCTGTTTTTT; CDR3 protein: CASSRQGDGTGELFF
V gene: TRBV5-5; J gene: TRBJ2-7; D gene: .; clone size: .; CDR3 DNA: TGTGCCAGCAGCTTGGGTGGCGGGACCACCTACGAGCAGTACTTC; CDR3 protein: CASSLGGGTTYEQYF
V gene: TRBV19; J gene: TRBJ2-1; D gene: .; clone size: few; CDR3 DNA: TGTGCCAGTAGTATTGACCGAAATGAGCAGTTCTTC; CDR3 protein: CASSIDRNEQFF
V gene: TRBV6-2/TRBV6-3; J gene: TRBJ1-5; D gene: .; clone size: many; CDR3 DNA: TGTGCCACCTCAAGGGGAGACGGACATCAGCCCCAGCATTTT; CDR3 protein: CATSRGDGHQPQHF
V gene: TRBV6-1; J gene: TRBJ1-5; D gene: .; clone size: many; CDR3 DNA: TGTGCCAGCAGTGAAAGGGTAGGGTACAATCAGCCCCAGCATTTT; CDR3 protein: CASSERVGYNQPQHF
V gene: TRBV12-3/TRBV12-4; J gene: TRBJ2-7; D gene: .; clone size: many; CDR3 DNA: TGTGCCAGCAGTTTGCCAGTCCACGAGCAGTACTTC; CDR3 protein: CASSLPVHEQYF
V gene: TRBV12-3/TRBV12-4; J gene: TRBJ2-3; D gene: TRBD2; clone size: few; CDR3 DNA: TGTGCCAGCAGTTTCCCAGCGGGAGGCTCAGATACGCAGTATTTT; CDR3 protein: CASSFPAGGSDTQYF
V gene: TRBV15; J gene: TRBJ2-2; D gene: .; clone size: .; CDR3 DNA: TGTGCCACCAGTACGCTAGCAGTCAGAACCGGGGAGCTGTTTTTT; CDR3 protein: CATSTLAVRTGELFF
V gene: TRBV10-3; J gene: TRBJ2-7; D gene: TRBD2; clone size: .; CDR3 DNA: TGTGCCATCAGTGAGGATCTAGGACTAGCCCGCGAGCAGTACTTC; CDR3 protein: CAISEDLGLAREQYF
V gene: TRBV18; J gene: TRBJ1-1; D gene: TRBD1; clone size: few; CDR3 DNA: TGTGCCAGCTCACCGGACAGGACCGCAAACACTGAAGCTTTCTTT; CDR3 protein: CASSPDRTANTEAFF
V gene: TRBV28; J gene: TRBJ2-7; D gene: .; clone size: .; CDR3 DNA: TGTGCCAGCAGCTCCATTTGGGGGGAAACCAGCTCCTACGAGCAGTACTTC; CDR3 protein: CASSSIWGETSSYEQYF
V gene: TRBV28; J gene: TRBJ2-7; D gene: .; clone size: .; CDR3 DNA: TGTGCCAGCAGTTCCCAGACAGGATACGAGCAGTACTTC; CDR3 protein: CASSSQTGYEQYF
V gene: TRBV9; J gene: TRBJ2-5; D gene: .; clone size: many; CDR3 DNA: TGTGCCAGCAGCGTAGGGGATAGTGAAGAGACCCAGTACTTC; CDR3 protein: CASSVGDSEETQYF
V gene: TRBV5-1; J gene: TRBJ2-2; D gene: .; clone size: .; CDR3 DNA: TGCGCCAGCAGCCCCCTGACAGGAGCCACCGGGGAGCTGTTTTTT; CDR3 protein: CASSPLTGATGELFF
V gene: TRBV15; J gene: TRBJ2-5; D gene: TRBD2; clone size: many; CDR3 DNA: TGTGCCACCAGCACGCCGGTTGGACTAGCGGGGTACCAAGAGACCCAGTACTTC; CDR3 protein: CATSTPVGLAGYQETQYF
V gene: TRBV5-1; J gene: TRBJ1-1; D gene: .; clone size: many; CDR3 DNA: TGCGCCAGCAGCCCGACTGGGGGAGACGTGCGCACTGAAGCTTTCTTT; CDR3 protein: CASSPTGGDVRTEAFF
V gene: TRBV20-1; J gene: TRBJ1-5; D gene: TRBD1; clone size: few; CDR3 DNA: TGCAGTGCTAGTAACAGGGGGACTAATCAGCCCCAGCATTTT; CDR3 protein: CSASNRGTNQPQHF
V gene: TRBV4-1; J gene: TRBJ2-5; D gene: .; clone size: many; CDR3 DNA: TGCGCCAGCAGCCAAAACGGCCACCAAGAGACCCAGTACTTC; CDR3 protein: CASSQNGHQETQYF
V gene: TRBV4-1; J gene: TRBJ1-1; D gene: .; clone size: .; CDR3 DNA: TGCGCCAGCAGGGAGGGGCCAAGAACTTTCTTT; CDR3 protein: CASREGPRTFF
V gene: TRBV9; J gene: TRBJ1-1; D gene: .; clone size: .; CDR3 DNA: TGTGCCAGCAGCGGCAGAGGAATCACTGAAGCTTTCTTT; CDR3 protein: CASSGRGITEAFF
V gene: TRBV25-1; J gene: TRBJ2-3; D gene: TRBD2; clone size: .; CDR3 DNA: TGTGCCAGCAGGACCGAAGCGGGACTAGCGGGAGGGGTAGATACGCAGTATTTT; CDR3 protein: CASRTEAGLAGGVDTQYF